This entry concerns a single T cell receptor (beta chain). The antigen is undetermined. The sample comes from a study of T cells in Graves' hyperthyroidism and ophthalmopathy. Study results and caveats: In the analysis, a 13 V-J model separated ophthalmopathy from stable hyperthyroidism.

This CDR3 contains 14 residues. V was cut by 5 bases and J by 7 bases, with 15 bases left in between. The V gene's germline CDR1 is MNHNS and CDR2 SASEGT. Patients were excluded because of uncontrolled infection, other autoimmune disease, pregnancy or lactation. Each 10 ml fresh peripheral blood draw supplied the PBMCs. RNA transcripts served as the template for amplifying TCR beta CDR3 regions. TCR CDR3 underwent first-round RT-PCR with the HTBI primer set. TCRdb ran MiXCR on the multiplex PCR reads and lists one entry per CDR3 protein. Of almost 350,000 distinct CDR3 sequences in the sample, around 18% were seen once.

The specimen sequenced was blood. The chain recombines TRBV6-1 with TRBJ1-5, with D perhaps TRBD1 (5 bases). This sequence was found in a woman in her thirties or forties with Graves' ophthalmopathy. CDR3 sequence (DNA): TGTGCCAGCAGTCAGGGACCGGGGGACCAGCCCCAGCATTTT. It translates to CASSQGPGDQPQHF.